Listed below are T cell receptor beta chains from one sample, sequenced in a study of T cell responses to AZD1222 COVID-19 vaccine. Generated by immunoSEQ multiplex PCR, the TCRdb table keeps only in-frame clones and is missing some. The sample lists about 48,000 clones; around 89% were seen once. Sequencing used peripheral blood, obtained 28 days after the second AZD1222 dose. Receptor source: an adult who received the AZD1222 COVID-19 vaccine. Both conserved end residues are part of each CDR3. D genes are given only for firm matches. Clone size, where shown, is once, few, many, or a class for clones that have expanded.

TRBD1,-,TRBV7-2,TRBJ1-4,CASSSGQGGEKLFF,TGTGCCAGCAGCTCCGGACAGGGAGGGGAAAAACTGTTTTTT
-,-,TRBV9,TRBJ2-3,CASSVSGLRTDTQYF,TGTGCCAGCAGCGTCTCAGGCCTCCGCACAGATACGCAGTATTTT
-,few,TRBV5-1,TRBJ1-4,CASSSGQFYYEKLFF,TGCGCCAGCAGCTCCGGACAGTTTTATTACGAAAAACTGTTTTTT
TRBD2,-,TRBV19,TRBJ2-2,CASKRTSGHNTGELFF,TGTGCCAGTAAAAGGACTAGCGGGCATAACACCGGGGAGCTGTTTTTT
-,-,TRBV18,TRBJ1-4,CASSPTGLEEKLFF,TGTGCCAGCTCACCGACAGGCTTAGAGGAAAAACTGTTTTTT
-,-,TRBV24-1,TRBJ2-1,CATSDFYNEQFF,TGTGCCACCAGTGATTTCTACAATGAGCAGTTCTTC
TRBD1,-,TRBV3-1/TRBV3-2,TRBJ1-1,CASSQQEDRYMNTEAFF,TGTGCCAGCAGCCAACAAGAGGACAGGTACATGAACACTGAAGCTTTCTTT
-,once,TRBV9,TRBJ2-7,CASTPSQGPYEQYF,TGTGCCAGCACCCCGAGTCAGGGACCCTACGAGCAGTACTTC
TRBD1,-,TRBV28,TRBJ2-5,CATKLTGAQETQYF,TGTGCCACCAAACTTACAGGGGCCCAAGAGACCCAGTACTTC
-,-,TRBV20-1,TRBJ2-7,CSGVSGYEQYF,TGCAGTGGAGTATCGGGCTACGAGCAGTACTTC
-,-,TRBV27,TRBJ1-6,CASTWVGGRNSPLHF,TGTGCCAGCACCTGGGTGGGGGGGAGAAATTCACCCCTCCACTTT
-,-,TRBV5-6,TRBJ2-7,CASSLGQGRYEQYF,TGTGCCAGCAGCTTGGGGCAGGGGAGGTACGAGCAGTACTTC
-,-,TRBV6-2/TRBV6-3,TRBJ2-2,CASSLIGLVGELFF,TGTGCCAGCAGCCTTATAGGACTGGTCGGGGAGCTGTTTTTT
-,-,TRBV27,TRBJ1-4,CASSREKLFF,TGTGCCAGCAGCCGTGAAAAACTGTTTTTT
-,-,TRBV7-2,TRBJ2-7,CASSFDLLYEQYF,TGTGCCAGCAGCTTCGACCTCCTCTACGAGCAGTACTTC
-,-,TRBV11-2,TRBJ2-5,CASSLSSQETQYF,TGTGCCAGCAGCTTATCCAGCCAAGAGACCCAGTACTTC
-,-,TRBV4-3,TRBJ2-7,CASSLSFEDEQYF,TGCGCCAGCAGCCTCAGTTTTGAAGACGAGCAGTACTTC
TRBD1,-,TRBV6-2/TRBV6-3,TRBJ2-3,CASSSGQDTDTQYF,TGTGCCAGCAGTTCGGGACAGGACACAGATACGCAGTATTTT
-,-,TRBV3-1/TRBV3-2,TRBJ2-1,CASSHPTGDSYNEQFF,TGTGCCAGCAGCCATCCAACAGGTGACTCCTACAATGAGCAGTTCTTC
-,-,TRBV5-8,TRBJ1-3,CASSLGQFFSSGNTIYF,TGTGCCAGCAGCTTAGGACAGTTCTTCTCCTCTGGAAACACCATATATTTT
-,-,TRBV7-8,TRBJ1-3,CASSSRVLDSGNTIYF,TGTGCCAGCAGCTCCCGTGTACTTGACTCTGGAAACACCATATATTTT
-,-,TRBV27,TRBJ1-2,CASSSKEGWYGYTF,TGTGCCAGCAGTTCCAAGGAAGGTTGGTATGGCTACACCTTC
-,-,TRBV6-2/TRBV6-3,TRBJ2-4,CASSRGQNKNIQYF,TGTGCCAGCAGCCGAGGACAGAATAAAAACATTCAGTACTTC
-,-,TRBV5-1,TRBJ2-5,CASSPLYQETQYF,TGCGCCAGCAGCCCGCTGTACCAAGAGACCCAGTACTTC
-,-,TRBV7-9,TRBJ2-7,CASSLDLGSYEQYF,TGTGCCAGCAGCTTAGATCTTGGCTCCTACGAGCAGTACTTC
-,-,TRBV5-1,TRBJ2-2,CASSSADSGELFF,TGCGCCAGCAGCTCGGCGGACAGCGGGGAGCTGTTTTTT
-,-,TRBV6-2/TRBV6-3,TRBJ2-1,CASSYNEGGNEQFF,TGTGCCAGCAGTTACAATGAAGGGGGCAATGAGCAGTTCTTC
-,-,TRBV5-1,TRBJ1-3,CASSLVGGPGNTIYF,TGCGCCAGCAGCTTGGTCGGGGGTCCTGGAAACACCATATATTTT
TRBD2,-,TRBV6-6,TRBJ2-2,CASIAGFTGELFF,TGTGCCAGCATAGCGGGGTTCACCGGGGAGCTGTTTTTT
-,-,TRBV13,TRBJ2-7,CASSPVVGEQYF,TGTGCCAGCAGCCCCGTAGTGGGGGAGCAGTACTTC
TRBD1,once,TRBV5-5,TRBJ2-7,CASSANPTGTGTYEQYF,TGTGCCAGCAGCGCCAACCCGACCGGGACAGGGACCTACGAGCAGTACTTC
-,-,TRBV4-2,TRBJ2-7,CASSLSDPASYEQYF,TGTGCCAGCAGCCTTAGCGACCCGGCATCCTACGAGCAGTACTTC
-,-,TRBV6-5,TRBJ1-4,CASSYGGDPGEKLFF,TGTGCCAGCAGTTACGGTGGCGACCCAGGGGAAAAACTGTTTTTT